This T cell receptor (beta chain) originates from a study of T cells in Graves' hyperthyroidism and ophthalmopathy. Study-level background: Peripheral blood collection took place at initial diagnosis, before any treatment.

Regions amplified from RNA transcripts were the TCR beta CDR3 regions. HTBI primers were used for first-round RT-PCR of the TCR CDR3. One entry per CDR3 protein, called by TCRdb with MiXCR from the multiplex PCR reads. The sample contains about half a million distinct CDR3 sequences, 22% of which appear only once. V trimming: 5 bases; J trimming: 5 bases; junction bases outside the gene matches: 21. This CDR3 spans 19 amino acids. This clonotype came up many times. As yet, its antigen is unknown. Reasons for excluding patients were uncontrolled infection, other autoimmune disease, pregnancy or lactation. Diagnoses were established using clinical symptoms, serum thyroxine and TRAb, thyroid ultrasound and orbital computed tomography. General observations from the study: The majority of expanded thyroid clonotypes above 0.001 also appeared in blood.

The rearrangement joins TRBV12-3 or TRBV12-4 to TRBJ2-7, with TRBD2 matching 10 bases. Sample: blood. The receptor was isolated from a woman between 65 and 79 years old with Graves' ophthalmopathy. The CDR3 sequence: CASSLSPPVSGRAFNEQYF. The CDR3 DNA reads TGTGCCAGCAGTCTAAGCCCGCCGGTGAGCGGGAGGGCCTTTAACGAGCAGTACTTC.